This TCR beta chain is from a study of regulatory T cells in long-lasting Graves disease. Time point meaning: persistent/refractory GD, antithyroid drugs over 5 years with positive TRAb. The authors made the TCR library using RNA they extracted from PBMCs. Relying on iRepertoire HTBI primers and Arm-PCR of CDR3 regions, the team built TCR beta libraries. TCRdb reprocessed the multiplex PCR reads via MiXCR and lists one record per CDR3 protein. In the table there are hundreds of thousands of distinct CDR3 sequences, 25% to 30% of which are singletons. Notes on this clonotype: Its antigen remains unidentified.

General study points: Persistent Graves' cases showed lower TCR diversity than newly diagnosed cases.

The CDR3 loop spans 13 amino acids. Germline V gives CDR1 MDHEN, CDR2 SYDVKM. The ends were cut back, 6 bases at V and 8 bases at J, with 16 bases in the middle. This TCR derives from a female donor with Graves disease. This chain uses TRBV28 with TRBJ1-2; D gene ambiguous. The source material was peripheral blood mononuclear cells (PBMCs), sampled when the disease was refractory, from a patient treated with antithyroid drugs. CDR3 DNA: TGTGCCAGCAGCCCGGACTCCCCCAGGGGCTACACCTTC. This sequence encodes CASSPDSPRGYTF.